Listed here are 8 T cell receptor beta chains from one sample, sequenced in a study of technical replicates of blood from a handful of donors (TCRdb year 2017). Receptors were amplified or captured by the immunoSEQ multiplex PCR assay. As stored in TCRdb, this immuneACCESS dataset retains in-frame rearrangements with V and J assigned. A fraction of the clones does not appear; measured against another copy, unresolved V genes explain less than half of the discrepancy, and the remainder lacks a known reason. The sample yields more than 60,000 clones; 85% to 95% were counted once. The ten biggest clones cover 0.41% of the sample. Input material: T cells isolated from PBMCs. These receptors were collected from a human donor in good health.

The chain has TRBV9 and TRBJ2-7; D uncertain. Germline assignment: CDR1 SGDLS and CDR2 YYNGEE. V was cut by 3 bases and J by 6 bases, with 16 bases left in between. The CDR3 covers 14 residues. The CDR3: CASSDSPGAPEQYF. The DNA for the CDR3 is TGTGCCAGCAGCGACTCACCCGGAGCCCCCGAGCAGTACTTC.

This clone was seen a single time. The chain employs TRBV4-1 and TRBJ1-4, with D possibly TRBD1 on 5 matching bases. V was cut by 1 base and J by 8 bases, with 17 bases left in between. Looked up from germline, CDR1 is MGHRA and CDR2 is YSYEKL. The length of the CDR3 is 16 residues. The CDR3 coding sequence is TGCGCCAGCAGCCAAGGTGCAAGGGGCGGGAAGGAAAAACTGTTTTTT. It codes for CASSQGARGGKEKLFF.

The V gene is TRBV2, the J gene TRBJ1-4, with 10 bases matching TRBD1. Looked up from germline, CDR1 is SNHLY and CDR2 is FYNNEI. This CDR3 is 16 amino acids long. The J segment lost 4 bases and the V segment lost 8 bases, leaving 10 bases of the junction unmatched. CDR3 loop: CASAATGGVYNEKLFF. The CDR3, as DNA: TGTGCCAGCGCTGCGACAGGGGGCGTCTATAATGAAAAACTGTTTTTT. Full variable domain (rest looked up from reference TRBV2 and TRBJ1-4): EPEVTQTPSHQVTQMGQEVILRCVPISNHLYFYWYRQILGQKVEFLVSFYNNEISEKSEIFDDQFSVERPDGSNFTLKIRSTKLEDSAMYFCASAATGGVYNEKLFFGSGTQLSVL.

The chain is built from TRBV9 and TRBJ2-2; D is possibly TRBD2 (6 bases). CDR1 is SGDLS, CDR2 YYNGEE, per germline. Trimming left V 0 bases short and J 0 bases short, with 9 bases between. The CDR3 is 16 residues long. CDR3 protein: CASSVVGTPNTGELFF. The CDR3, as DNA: TGTGCCAGCAGCGTAGTAGGGACTCCGAACACCGGGGAGCTGTTTTTT.

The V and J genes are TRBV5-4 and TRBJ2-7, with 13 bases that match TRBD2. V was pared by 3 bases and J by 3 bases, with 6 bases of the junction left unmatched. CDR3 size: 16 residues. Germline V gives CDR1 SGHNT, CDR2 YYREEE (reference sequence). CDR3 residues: CASSSGTSGKGYEQYF. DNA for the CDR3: TGTGCCAGCAGCTCCGGGACTAGCGGGAAGGGCTACGAGCAGTACTTC.

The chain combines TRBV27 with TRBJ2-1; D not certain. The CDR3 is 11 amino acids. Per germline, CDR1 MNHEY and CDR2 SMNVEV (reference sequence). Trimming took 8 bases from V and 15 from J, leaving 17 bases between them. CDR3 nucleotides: TGTGCCAGCGGCCTTGCGGCAGTTTCGTTCTTC. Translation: CASGLAAVSFF.

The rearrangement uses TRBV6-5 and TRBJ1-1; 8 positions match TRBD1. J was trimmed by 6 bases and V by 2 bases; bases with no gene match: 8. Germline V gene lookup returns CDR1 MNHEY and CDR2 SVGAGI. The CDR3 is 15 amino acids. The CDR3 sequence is CASSYESGGLAEAFF. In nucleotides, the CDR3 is TGTGCCAGCAGTTACGAATCAGGGGGCCTCGCTGAAGCTTTCTTT.

The CDR3 nucleotides read TGCAGCGTTGAAGGGGGAGGGGAGGCGGACACCGGGGAGCTGTTTTTT. It encodes CSVEGGGEADTGELFF. This chain connects TRBV29-1 to TRBJ2-2, with 7 nucleotides matching TRBD2. Germline CDR1 is SQVTM and CDR2 is ANQGSEA. After removal of 1 base from V and 3 bases from J, the junction contained 8 bases not matched to a gene. The CDR3 length is 16 residues.